What follows is one T cell receptor (beta chain) and its context. As yet, its antigen is unknown. The data stem from a study of T cell responses to AZD1222 COVID-19 vaccine. Repertoires were generated with immunoSEQ multiplex PCR, while TCRdb's copy carries only in-frame clones and drops some. Of 80,000 to 100,000 clones listed, just under 90% are singletons. The study's findings and limits: Most donors were white British and more were female, and clonal diversity was possibly underestimated. Baseline serostatus was positive in only a handful of AZD1222 recipients.

V was clipped by 1 base and J by 2 bases, with 9 bases between them. Germline lookup yields CDR1 SEHNR and CDR2 FQNEAQ (reference sequence). This CDR3 spans 15 amino acids. Source: peripheral blood, taken on day 0 of MenACWY control vaccination. This clonotype was sampled from an adult in good health. This rearrangement joins TRBV7-9 to TRBJ1-3; D remains unclear. The CDR3, as DNA: TGTGCCAGCAGCTTAGTCGGGGAACCTGGAAACACCATATATTTT. Its translation is CASSLVGEPGNTIYF.